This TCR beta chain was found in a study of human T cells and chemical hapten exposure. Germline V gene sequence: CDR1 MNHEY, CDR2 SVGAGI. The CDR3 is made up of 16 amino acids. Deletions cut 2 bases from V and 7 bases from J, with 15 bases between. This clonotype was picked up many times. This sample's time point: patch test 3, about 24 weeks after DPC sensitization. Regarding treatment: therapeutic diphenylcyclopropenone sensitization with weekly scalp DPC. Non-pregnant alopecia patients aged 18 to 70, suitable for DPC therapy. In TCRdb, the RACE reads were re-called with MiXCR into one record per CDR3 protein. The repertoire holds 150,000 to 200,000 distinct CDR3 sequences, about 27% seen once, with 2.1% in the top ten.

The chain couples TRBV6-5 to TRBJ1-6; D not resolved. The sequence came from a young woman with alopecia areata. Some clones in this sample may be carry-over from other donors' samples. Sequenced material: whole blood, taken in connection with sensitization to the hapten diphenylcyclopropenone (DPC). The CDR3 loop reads CASSYDGFKWNSPLHF. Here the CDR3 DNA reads TGTGCCAGCAGTTACGACGGGTTTAAATGGAATTCACCCCTCCACTTT.